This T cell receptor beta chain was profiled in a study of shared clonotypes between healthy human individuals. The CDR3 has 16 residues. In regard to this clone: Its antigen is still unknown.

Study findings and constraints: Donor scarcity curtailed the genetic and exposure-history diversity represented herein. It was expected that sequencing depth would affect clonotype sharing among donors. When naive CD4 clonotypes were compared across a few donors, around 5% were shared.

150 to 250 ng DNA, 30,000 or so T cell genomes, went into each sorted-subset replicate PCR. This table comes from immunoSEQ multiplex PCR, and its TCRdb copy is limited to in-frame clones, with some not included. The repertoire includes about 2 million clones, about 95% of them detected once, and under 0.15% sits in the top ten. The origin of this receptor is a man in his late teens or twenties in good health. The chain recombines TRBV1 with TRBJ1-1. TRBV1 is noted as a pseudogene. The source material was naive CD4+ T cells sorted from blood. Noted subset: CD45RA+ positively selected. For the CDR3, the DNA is TGCACCAGCAGCCACCATCCCCGGCCAACGAACACTGAAGCTTTCTTT. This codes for CTSSHHPRPTNTEAFF.